Presented here are 13 T cell receptor beta chains from one specimen sequenced in a study of response to subunit inactivated influenza vaccine. Via MiXCR, TCRdb re-called the RT-PCR reads, giving one row per CDR3 protein. The sample has about 520,000 distinct CDR3 sequences; around 7.9% are singletons. The material was PBMCs from blood, obtained approximately 25 months after vaccination. These receptors were obtained from a man between 45 and 75 years old who received an inactivated influenza vaccine.

There are many counts of this clonotype. The rearrangement joins TRBV18 to TRBJ1-2; 8 bases are a match to TRBD1. Germline V gene lookup returns CDR1 KGHSH and CDR2 LQKENI. The CDR3 runs to 14 residues. Germline trimming cut 4 bases from V and 4 bases from J; bases unmatched to any gene: 5. The CDR3 is CASSLQDRAYGYTF. The CDR3 bases are TGTGCCAGCTCACTCCAGGACAGGGCCTATGGCTACACCTTC. Using reference TRBV18 and TRBJ1-2 for the parts outside the CDR3, the full variable domain is NAGVMQNPRHLVRRRGQEARLRCSPMKGHSHVYWYRQLPEEGLKFMVYLQKENIIDESGMPKERFSAEFPKEGPSILRIQQVVRGDSAAYFCASSLQDRAYGYTFGSGTRLTVV.

This clonotype has more than one count but fewer than ten. The J gene is TRBJ2-7, the V gene TRBV10-3; unclear D gene. V was clipped by 0 bases and J by 2 bases, with 8 bases between them. Germline CDR1 reads ENHRY; CDR2 reads SYGVKD. This CDR3 is built from 14 residues. This chain's CDR3 is CAISESRVTYEQYF. CDR3 bases: TGTGCCATCAGTGAGTCCAGAGTGACCTACGAGCAGTACTTC.

This clonotype was seen more than once but under ten times. This chain joins TRBV7-2 and TRBJ2-7; 8 bases fit TRBD1. J was trimmed by 5 bases and V by 3 bases; bases with no gene match: 3. CDR3 length equals 13 residues. The germline V gene encodes CDR1 SGHTA and CDR2 FQGNSA. CDR3 nucleotide sequence: TGTGCCAGCAGCTTTATGACAGGGGACGAGCAGTACTTC. Translation gives CASSFMTGDEQYF.

The rearrangement links TRBV20-1 to TRBJ1-5; TRBD1 aligns across 9 bases. The germline CDR1 and CDR2 sequences are DFQATT and SNEGSKA (reference sequence). V was pared by 5 bases and J by 3 bases, with 5 bases of the junction left unmatched. CDR3 length equals 14 residues. The CDR3 spells CSAGTGLNNQPQHF. The CDR3 DNA is TGCAGTGCTGGGACAGGGCTTAACAATCAGCCCCAGCATTTT.

V usage is TRBV6-5 and J usage is TRBJ2-4, with no clear D. The CDR3 loop spans 15 amino acids. Per the germline V gene, CDR1 is MNHEY and CDR2 is SVGAGI. Trimming took off 4 bases at V and 7 bases at J, with 17 bases between the two ends. CDR3 nucleotide sequence: TGTGCCAGCAGTTCCGTCGGTCTATCGCCCAACATTCAGTACTTC. Protein: CASSSVGLSPNIQYF.

V gene TRBV20-1 combines with J gene TRBJ2-3, with 12 bases matching TRBD2. V lost 0 bases and J lost 0; bases outside the gene matches: 1. This CDR3 is 16 amino acids long. Per the germline V gene, CDR1 is DFQATT and CDR2 is SNEGSKA (reference sequence). In DNA, the CDR3 is TGCAGTGCTAGAGAACTAGCGGGGGGCAGCACAGATACGCAGTATTTT. Encoded protein: CSARELAGGSTDTQYF.

This clonotype has ten or more counts. V and J are TRBV7-2 and TRBJ2-7; D is possibly TRBD2 (7 bases). Germline loops: CDR1 SGHTA, CDR2 FQGNSA. Trimming pared 4 bases from V and 2 bases from J, leaving 15 bases between. The CDR3 extends over 15 amino acids. CDR3 in DNA: TGTGCCAGCAGCTATCTAAGGGGGGGGACCTACGAGCAGTACTTC. Amino acids: CASSYLRGGTYEQYF.

V and J are TRBV20-1 and TRBJ1-2; the match to TRBD1 covers 9 bases. Trimming removed 5 bases from V and 5 bases from J; junction bases left unmatched: 12. The CDR3 has 15 amino acids. Germline CDR1 reads DFQATT; CDR2 reads SNEGSKA (reference sequence). Here the CDR3 DNA reads TGCAGTGCTGACCGAACAGGGGGCGCGGTTTATGGCTACACCTTC. Its protein is CSADRTGGAVYGYTF.

This clonotype was counted between two and nine times. The chain employs TRBV18 and TRBJ2-7, with a weak D call TRBD1 (5 bases). V was clipped by 5 bases and J by 2 bases, with 10 bases between them. The V gene's germline CDR1 is KGHSH and CDR2 LQKENI. The CDR3 is 13 amino acids. The CDR3: CASSRGQTYEQYF. CDR3 DNA sequence: TGTGCCAGCTCAAGGGGCCAAACCTACGAGCAGTACTTC. Looking up the rest from reference TRBV18 and TRBJ2-7 gives the full variable domain: NAGVMQNPRHLVRRRGQEARLRCSPMKGHSHVYWYRQLPEEGLKFMVYLQKENIIDESGMPKERFSAEFPKEGPSILRIQQVVRGDSAAYFCASSRGQTYEQYFGPGTRLTVT.

The CDR3 nucleotides read TGCAGTGCTAGAGCGACTAGCGGGGGGCCAGGGTACTTC. Translating it yields CSARATSGGPGYF. The V call is TRBV20-1, the J call TRBJ2-7, with TRBD2 matching 13 bases. The V gene end was trimmed by 1 base and the J gene end by 12 bases; junction bases not matched to a gene: 6. This CDR3 is built from 13 residues. The V gene's germline CDR1 is DFQATT and CDR2 SNEGSKA (reference sequence).

This clonotype appeared many times. The chain carries TRBV5-1 and TRBJ1-2; D might be TRBD1 (5 bases). V shed 3 bases and J shed 4 bases, with 7 bases lying between them. Germline V gene lookup returns CDR1 SGHRS and CDR2 YFSETQ. This CDR3 has 12 residues. The CDR3 sequence is CASSSGVYGYTF. The CDR3 DNA follows: TGCGCCAGCAGCTCGGGGGTCTATGGCTACACCTTC.

This clonotype was seen at least ten times. This rearrangement joins TRBV27 to TRBJ1-4; TRBD1 aligns across 8 bases. The V and J ends lost 4 bases and 7 bases, in that order; junction bases with no gene match: 11. The germline gives CDR1 MNHEY, CDR2 SMNVEV (reference sequence). CDR3 size: 16 residues. The CDR3 here is CASSSLQGASREKLFF. The CDR3 region has the DNA TGTGCCAGCAGTTCGTTGCAGGGGGCGAGTCGTGAAAAACTGTTTTTT.

Only a few counts were recorded for this clonotype. V usage is TRBV7-2 and J usage is TRBJ1-2; no clear D gene. The CDR3 has 14 amino acids. Germline assignment: CDR1 SGHTA and CDR2 FQGNSA. Trimming removed 4 bases at V and 4 bases at J, with 13 bases between. This chain's CDR3 is CASSYPGMIYGYTF. DNA of the CDR3: TGTGCCAGCAGCTACCCCGGGATGATCTATGGCTACACCTTC.